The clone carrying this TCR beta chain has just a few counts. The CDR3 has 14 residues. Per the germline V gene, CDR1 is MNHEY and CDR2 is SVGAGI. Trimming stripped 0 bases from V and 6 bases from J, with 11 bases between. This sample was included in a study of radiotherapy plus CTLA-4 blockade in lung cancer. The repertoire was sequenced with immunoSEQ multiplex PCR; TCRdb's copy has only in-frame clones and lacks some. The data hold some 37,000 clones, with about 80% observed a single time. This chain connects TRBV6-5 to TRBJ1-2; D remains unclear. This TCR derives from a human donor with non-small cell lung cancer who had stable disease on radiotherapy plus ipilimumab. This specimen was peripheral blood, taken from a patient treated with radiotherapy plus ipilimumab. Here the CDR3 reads CASSYSSAWDGYTF. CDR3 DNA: TGTGCCAGCAGTTACTCGAGCGCGTGGGATGGCTACACCTTC.